This T cell receptor beta chain appears in the sequencing data of a study of T cell repertoires in ileal Crohn's disease. Study overall: At postoperative colonoscopy, neoterminal ileum biopsies were taken as M6.

Time point described: neoterminal ileum biopsy at postoperative endoscopy, about 6 months after surgery. Generated by immunoSEQ multiplex PCR, the TCRdb table keeps only in-frame clones and is missing some. The table lists roughly 3,900 clones, about 73% of them singletons. Germline V CDR1 and CDR2: SGDLS, YYNGEE. CDR3 size: 13 residues. J lost 1 base, V lost 6 bases, and 3 bases had no gene match. This clone occurred a few times. The genes are TRBV9 and TRBJ1-1, with 7 bases aligning to TRBD1. The receptor comes from an adult with Crohn's disease. Specimen: ileal tissue. CDR3 nucleotides: TGTGCCAGCAAAGACAGGGAGAACACTGAAGCTTTCTTT. Amino acid sequence: CASKDRENTEAFF.